The 3 T cell receptor beta chains in this list originate from one sample, sequenced in a study of T cells after posttransplantation cyclophosphamide. The repertoire was sequenced with immunoSEQ multiplex PCR; TCRdb's copy has only in-frame clones and lacks some. The sample lists around 3,000 clones, 75% to 80% occurring once. Sequencing was carried out using memory CD8+ T cells sorted from blood. These TCRs come from a woman aged 55 to 70 in good health, CMV-negative, and a related stem cell transplant donor.

The rearrangement links TRBV14 to TRBJ2-7, with TRBD2 matching 8 bases. The CDR3 runs to 19 residues. Germline CDR1 and CDR2: SGHDN and FVKESK. The trim removed 0 bases at V and 0 bases at J, leaving 13 bases unmatched. The CDR3 DNA reads as TGTGCCAGCAGCCAAGATTTTAGACTAGCGACCGACAGCTCCTACGAGCAGTACTTC. Its protein is CASSQDFRLATDSSYEQYF.

This rearrangement joins TRBV7-9 to TRBJ1-4; tentatively, D is TRBD1 (6 bases). In germline, CDR1 is SEHNR, CDR2 FQNEAQ (reference sequence). The CDR3 contains 14 residues. With 3 bases removed from V and 13 bases from J, the gap between germline ends came to 18 bases. This CDR3 is CASSFVQGQSRLFF. The CDR3 DNA is TGTGCCAGCAGCTTCGTACAGGGTCAAAGTAGACTGTTTTTT.

Here the CDR3 DNA reads TGTGCCAGCAGTTACGGACAGGGGGCCAATTCACCCCTCCACTTT. Encoded protein: CASSYGQGANSPLHF. The chain uses TRBV27 and TRBJ1-6; TRBD1 aligns across 11 bases. This CDR3 comprises 15 residues. Germline V gene sequence: CDR1 MNHEY, CDR2 SMNVEV (reference sequence). V shed 4 bases, J shed 7 bases, and the junction held 3 bases outside the gene matches.